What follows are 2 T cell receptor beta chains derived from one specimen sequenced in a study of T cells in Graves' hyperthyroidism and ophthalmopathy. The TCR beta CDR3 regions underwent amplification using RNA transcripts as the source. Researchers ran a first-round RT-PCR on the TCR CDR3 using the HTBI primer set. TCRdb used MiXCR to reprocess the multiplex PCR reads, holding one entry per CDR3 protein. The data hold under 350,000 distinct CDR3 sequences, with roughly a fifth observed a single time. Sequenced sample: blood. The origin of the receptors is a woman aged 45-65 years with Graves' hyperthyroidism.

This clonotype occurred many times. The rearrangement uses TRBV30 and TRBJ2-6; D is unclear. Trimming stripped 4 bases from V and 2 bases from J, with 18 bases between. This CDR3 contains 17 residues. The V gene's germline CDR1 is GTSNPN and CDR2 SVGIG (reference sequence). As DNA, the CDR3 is TGTGCCTGGAAGAGAGGCAGGCTGGCGGCTGGGGCCAACGTCCTGACTTTC. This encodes CAWKRGRLAAGANVLTF.

DNA of the CDR3: TGTGCCAGCAGCCCGGGACTAGCGGGAGACGAGCAGTACTTC. Residues: CASSPGLAGDEQYF. This chain links TRBV11-3 with TRBJ2-7, with TRBD2 matching 14 bases. This CDR3 is 14 amino acids long. CDR1 and CDR2 from the germline V gene are SGHNT and YENEEA. Losses at the gene ends were 5 bases for V and 5 bases for J; bases not matched to a gene: 2. Together with reference TRBV11-3 and TRBJ2-7, the CDR3 gives the full variable domain: EAGVVQSPRYKIIEKKQPVAFWCNPISGHNTLYWYLQNLGQGPELLIRYENEEAVDDSQLPKDRFSAERLKGVDSTLKIQPAELGDSAVYLCASSPGLAGDEQYFGPGTRLTVT.